The clone carrying this T cell receptor (beta chain) was detected many times. At one boundary the junction diverges from the germline segment, which might be a read error. The CDR3 covers 13 residues. The germline V gene encodes CDR1 MNHNY and CDR2 SVGAGI (reference sequence). Everyone who donated was a healthy Caucasian. The data were obtained in a study of identical twins. TCRdb reprocessed the 5' RACE reads via MiXCR and lists one record per CDR3 protein. The sample lists some 660,000 distinct CDR3 sequences, 8.6% seen once, with 0.98% in the top ten. This sample was shared with a second study, whose subject was yellow fever vaccine responses in identical twins. This second study says: Twins showed a vaccine T cell response that reportedly seemed partly convergent, partly personalized.

The chain links TRBV6-6 to TRBJ2-2, with D tentatively TRBD1 or TRBD2 (5 bases each). The receptor was isolated from a woman younger than 30 in good health. What was sequenced was PBMCs. CDR3: CASSYDEKGSSVF. The CDR3 DNA is TGTGCCAGCAGTTATGACGAGAAGGGGAGTTCGGTTTTT.